Presented here are 9 T cell receptor beta chains from one specimen sequenced in a study of a mutant IDH1 vaccine in newly diagnosed glioma. Measured with immunoSEQ multiplex PCR; TCRdb has only the in-frame clones, and not every one. The sample consists of some 30,000 clones, roughly 88% of them appearing once. Time point described: week 23, last vaccination. Doses of 300 ug of mutant IDH1 20-mer peptide were given with topical imiquimod. For these receptors, no antigen is known. Sequences were derived from PBMCs, sampled from a glioma patient whose treatment included an IDH1 peptide vaccine. Source of these receptors: a man in his forties with glioma.

The J gene is TRBJ2-5, the V gene TRBV7-9; TRBD1 might be the D (5 bases). The CDR3 has 13 amino acids. V lost 1 base, J lost 4 bases, and 7 bases lay in between. Germline values: CDR1 SEHNR, CDR2 FQNEAQ (reference sequence). In DNA form, the CDR3 reads TGTGCCAGCAGCTTAGTAGGGGTAGAGACCCAGTACTTC. This translates into CASSLVGVETQYF.

The chain employs TRBV6-6 and TRBJ1-4; D remains ambiguous. Germline values: CDR1 MNHNY, CDR2 SVGAGI (reference sequence). The ends were cut back, 2 bases at V and 8 bases at J, with 9 bases in the middle. The CDR3 spans 13 residues. CDR3 amino acids: CASSYRRLEKLFF. CDR3 nucleotides: TGTGCCAGCAGTTACAGACGGCTCGAAAAACTGTTTTTT.

The chain employs TRBV5-1 and TRBJ2-7; TRBD1 aligns across 9 bases. This CDR3 has 14 residues. The V gene's germline CDR1 is SGHRS and CDR2 YFSETQ. Trimming removed 2 bases from V and 2 bases from J; junction bases left unmatched: 2. The CDR3 DNA follows: TGCGCCAGCAGCTTCGGGACAGGGACCTACGAGCAGTACGTC. Translating gives CASSFGTGTYEQYV.

The rearrangement joins TRBV7-7 to TRBJ1-6; the D is unclear. Looked up from germline, CDR1 is SSHAT and CDR2 is FNYEAQ (reference sequence). This CDR3 is 17 amino acids long. The ends were cut back, 1 base at V and 3 bases at J, with 13 bases in the middle. CDR3 residues: CASSLGPAGDYNSPLHF. CDR3 bases: TGTGCCAGCAGCTTAGGTCCCGCTGGGGACTATAATTCACCCCTCCACTTT.

The chain recombines TRBV28 with TRBJ1-5, with D tentatively TRBD1 (5 bases). Germline CDR1 and CDR2: MDHEN and SYDVKM. Trimming pared 7 bases from V and 0 bases from J, leaving 13 bases between. The CDR3 contains 15 residues. The chain's CDR3 is CASIRQGTSNQPQHF. The DNA of the CDR3 is TGTGCCAGCATCCGGCAGGGCACTAGCAATCAGCCCCAGCATTTT.

The chain recombines TRBV5-5 with TRBJ2-1, with D possibly being TRBD1 (5 bases). Trimming stripped 4 bases from V and 10 bases from J, with 21 bases between. The CDR3 is made up of 15 amino acids. In germline, CDR1 is SGHKS, CDR2 YYEKEE (reference sequence). The CDR3 sequence is CASSPLWGQAGEQFF. The CDR3 DNA follows: TGTGCCAGCAGCCCATTATGGGGCCAGGCAGGGGAGCAGTTCTTC.

This chain links TRBV11-2 with TRBJ1-5; possible D gene TRBD1, 5 bases. This CDR3 spans 16 amino acids. Between the trimmed V and J ends, which lost 3 bases and 0 bases, there was a span of 12 bases. Germline lookup yields CDR1 SGHAT and CDR2 FQNNGV. The CDR3 loop reads CASSLDDRNSNQPQHF. The CDR3 nucleotides read TGTGCCAGCAGCTTGGATGACAGAAATAGCAATCAGCCCCAGCATTTT.

This chain connects TRBV4-3 to TRBJ2-1; 8 bases map to TRBD2. Germline CDR1 reads LGHNA; CDR2 reads YSLEER. Trimming took 4 bases from V and 3 from J; bases not matched to a gene: 11. The CDR3 is 17 residues long. The CDR3, as DNA: TGCGCCAGCAGCCCCGCTGTGAGCGGGAGATACTACAATGAGCAGTTCTTC. Translation: CASSPAVSGRYYNEQFF.

The rearrangement uses TRBV14 and TRBJ2-5, with D tentatively TRBD1 (6 bases). From germline, CDR1 is SGHDN and CDR2 FVKESK. This CDR3 region has 15 residues. V was cut by 4 bases and J by 5 bases, with 17 bases left in between. The CDR3 region has the DNA TGTGCCAGCAGCCTGATACAGGGTTTTGTGGAGACCCAGTACTTC. Translating it yields CASSLIQGFVETQYF.